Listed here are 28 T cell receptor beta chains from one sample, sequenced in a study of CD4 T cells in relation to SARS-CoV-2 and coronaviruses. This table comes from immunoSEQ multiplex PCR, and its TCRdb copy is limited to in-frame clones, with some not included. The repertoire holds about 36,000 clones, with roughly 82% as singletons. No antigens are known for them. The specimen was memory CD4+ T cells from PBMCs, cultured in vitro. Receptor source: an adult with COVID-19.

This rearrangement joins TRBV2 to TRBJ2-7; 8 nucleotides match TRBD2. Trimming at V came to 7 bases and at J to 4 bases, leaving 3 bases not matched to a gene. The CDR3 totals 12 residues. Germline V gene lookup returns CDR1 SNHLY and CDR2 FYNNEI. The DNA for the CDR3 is TGTGCCAGCAACCGGGAGGGGTACGAGCAGTACTTC. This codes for CASNREGYEQYF. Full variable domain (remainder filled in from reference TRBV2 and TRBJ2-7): EPEVTQTPSHQVTQMGQEVILRCVPISNHLYFYWYRQILGQKVEFLVSFYNNEISEKSEIFDDQFSVERPDGSNFTLKIRSTKLEDSAMYFCASNREGYEQYFGPGTRLTVT.

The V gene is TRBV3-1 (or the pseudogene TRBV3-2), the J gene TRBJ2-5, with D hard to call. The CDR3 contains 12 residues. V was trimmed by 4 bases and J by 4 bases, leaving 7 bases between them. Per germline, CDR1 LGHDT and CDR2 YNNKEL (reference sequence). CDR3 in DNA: TGTGCCAGCAGCCGCCTCGGAGAGACCCAGTACTTC. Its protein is CASSRLGETQYF.

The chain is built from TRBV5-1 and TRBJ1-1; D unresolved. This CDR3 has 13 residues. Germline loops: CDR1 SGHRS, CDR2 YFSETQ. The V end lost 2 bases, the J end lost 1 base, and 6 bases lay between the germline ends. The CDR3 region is CASSFRQNTEAFF. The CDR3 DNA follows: TGCGCCAGCAGCTTTAGGCAGAACACTGAAGCTTTCTTT.

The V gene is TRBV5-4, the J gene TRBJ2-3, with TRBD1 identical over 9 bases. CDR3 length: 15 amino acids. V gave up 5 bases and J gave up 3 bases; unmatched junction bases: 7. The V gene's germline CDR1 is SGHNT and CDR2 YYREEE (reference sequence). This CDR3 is CASSSGTGLTDTQYF. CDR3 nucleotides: TGTGCCAGCAGTTCCGGGACAGGGTTGACAGATACGCAGTATTTT. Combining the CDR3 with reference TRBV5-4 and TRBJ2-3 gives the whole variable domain ETGVTQSPTHLIKTRGQQVTLRCSSQSGHNTVSWYQQALGQGPQFIFQYYREEENGRGNFPPRFSGLQFPNYSSELNVNALELDDSALYLCASSSGTGLTDTQYFGPGTRLTVL.

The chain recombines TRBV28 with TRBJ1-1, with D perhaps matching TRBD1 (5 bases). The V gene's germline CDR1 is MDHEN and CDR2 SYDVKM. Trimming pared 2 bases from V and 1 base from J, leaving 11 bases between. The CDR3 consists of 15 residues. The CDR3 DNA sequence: TGTGCCAGCAGTTTAGCAGGGCACAAGAACACTGAAGCTTTCTTT. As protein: CASSLAGHKNTEAFF.

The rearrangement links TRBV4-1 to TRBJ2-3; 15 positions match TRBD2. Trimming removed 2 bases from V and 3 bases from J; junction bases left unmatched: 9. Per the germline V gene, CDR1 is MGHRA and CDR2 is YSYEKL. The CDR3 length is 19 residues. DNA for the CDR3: TGCGCCAGCAGCCAACTTCCGGGACTAGCGGGAGGAGAGACAGATACGCAGTATTTT. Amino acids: CASSQLPGLAGGETDTQYF.

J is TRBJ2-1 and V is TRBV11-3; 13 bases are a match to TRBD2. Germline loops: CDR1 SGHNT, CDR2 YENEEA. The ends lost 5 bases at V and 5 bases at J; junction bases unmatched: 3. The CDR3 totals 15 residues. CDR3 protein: CASSIGTSGNNEQFF. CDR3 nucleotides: TGTGCCAGCAGCATCGGGACTAGCGGGAACAATGAGCAGTTCTTC.

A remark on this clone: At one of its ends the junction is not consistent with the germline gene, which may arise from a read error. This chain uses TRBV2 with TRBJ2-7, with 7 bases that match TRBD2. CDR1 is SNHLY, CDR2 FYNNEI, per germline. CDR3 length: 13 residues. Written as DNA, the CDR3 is TGTGCCAGTTGGGGGAGGGGCGGCTACGAGCAGCACTTC. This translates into CASWGRGGYEQHF.

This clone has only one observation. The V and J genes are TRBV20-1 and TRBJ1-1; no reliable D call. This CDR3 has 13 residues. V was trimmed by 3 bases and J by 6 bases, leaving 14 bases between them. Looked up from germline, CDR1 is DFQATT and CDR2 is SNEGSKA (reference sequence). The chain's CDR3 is CSASGVTVAEAFF. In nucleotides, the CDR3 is TGCAGTGCTAGTGGCGTAACAGTTGCTGAAGCTTTCTTT.

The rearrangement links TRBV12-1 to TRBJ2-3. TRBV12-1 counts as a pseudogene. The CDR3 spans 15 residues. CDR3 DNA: TGTGCCAGCAGCTTAAGAGGGACGGGCACAGATACGCAGTATTTT. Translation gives CASSLRGTGTDTQYF.

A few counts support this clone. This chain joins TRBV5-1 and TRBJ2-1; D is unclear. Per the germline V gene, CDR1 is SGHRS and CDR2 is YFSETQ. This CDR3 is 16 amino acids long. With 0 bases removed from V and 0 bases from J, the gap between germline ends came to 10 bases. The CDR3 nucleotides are TGCGCCAGCAGCTTGGTGGTAGTCGACTCCTACAATGAGCAGTTCTTC. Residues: CASSLVVVDSYNEQFF.

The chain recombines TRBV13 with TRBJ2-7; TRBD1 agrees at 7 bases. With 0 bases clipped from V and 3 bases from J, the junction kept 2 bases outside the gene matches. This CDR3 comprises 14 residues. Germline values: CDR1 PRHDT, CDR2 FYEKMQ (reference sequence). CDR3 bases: TGTGCCAGCAGCTTAGGGGGGGACAGCTACGAGCAGTACTTC. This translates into CASSLGGDSYEQYF.

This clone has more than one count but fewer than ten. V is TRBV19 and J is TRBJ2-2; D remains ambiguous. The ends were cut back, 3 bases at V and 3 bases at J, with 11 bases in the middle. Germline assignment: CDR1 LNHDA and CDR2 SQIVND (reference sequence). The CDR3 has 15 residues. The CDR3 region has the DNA TGTGCCAGTAGTATTTGGGCCCCCCACACCGGGGAGCTGTTTTTT. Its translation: CASSIWAPHTGELFF.

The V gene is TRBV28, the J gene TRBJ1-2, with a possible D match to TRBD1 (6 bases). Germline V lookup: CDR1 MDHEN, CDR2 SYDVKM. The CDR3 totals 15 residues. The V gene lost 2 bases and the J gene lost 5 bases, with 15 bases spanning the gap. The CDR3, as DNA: TGTGCCAGCAGTTTAAGCTGGGGGCGCAAGTATGGCTACACCTTC. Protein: CASSLSWGRKYGYTF.

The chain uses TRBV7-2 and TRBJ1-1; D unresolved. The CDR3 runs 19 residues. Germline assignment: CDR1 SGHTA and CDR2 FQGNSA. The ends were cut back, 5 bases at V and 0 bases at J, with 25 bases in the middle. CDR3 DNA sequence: TGTGCCAGCAGCCACGGATACGCCCCACTGGTATTCATGAACACTGAAGCTTTCTTT. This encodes CASSHGYAPLVFMNTEAFF.

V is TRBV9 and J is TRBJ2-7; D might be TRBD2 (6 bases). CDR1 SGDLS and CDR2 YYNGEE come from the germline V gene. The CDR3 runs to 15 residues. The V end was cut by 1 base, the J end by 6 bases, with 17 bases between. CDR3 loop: CASSVSGTSTGEQYF. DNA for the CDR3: TGTGCCAGCAGCGTATCCGGGACTTCAACGGGCGAGCAGTACTTC.

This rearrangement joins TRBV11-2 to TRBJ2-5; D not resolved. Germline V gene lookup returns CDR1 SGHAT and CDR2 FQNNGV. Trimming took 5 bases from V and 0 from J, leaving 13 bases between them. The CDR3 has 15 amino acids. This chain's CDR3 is CASSDLGWYQETQYF. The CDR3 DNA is TGTGCCAGCAGCGATTTGGGGTGGTACCAAGAGACCCAGTACTTC. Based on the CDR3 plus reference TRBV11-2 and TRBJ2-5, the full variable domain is EAGVAQSPRYKIIEKRQSVAFWCNPISGHATLYWYQQILGQGPKLLIQFQNNGVVDDSQLPKDRFSAERLKGVDSTLKIQPAKLEDSAVYLCASSDLGWYQETQYFGPGTRLLVL.

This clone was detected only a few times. CDR3 sequence (DNA): TGCGCCAGCAGCCCTGGTATCGGACTAGCGGGTGGAAATGAGCAGTTCTTC. This translates into CASSPGIGLAGGNEQFF. V usage is TRBV5-1 and J usage is TRBJ2-1, with 11 bases identical to TRBD2. The V gene's germline CDR1 is SGHRS and CDR2 YFSETQ. The junction had 13 bases not matched to a gene; V was cut back by 4 bases and J by 7 bases. The length of the CDR3 is 17 residues.

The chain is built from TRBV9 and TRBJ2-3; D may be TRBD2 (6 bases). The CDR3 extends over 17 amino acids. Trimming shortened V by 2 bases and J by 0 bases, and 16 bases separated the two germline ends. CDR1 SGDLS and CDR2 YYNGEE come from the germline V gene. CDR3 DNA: TGTGCCAGCAGCGTGGACGGGACTCCAACTAGCACAGATACGCAGTATTTT. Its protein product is CASSVDGTPTSTDTQYF. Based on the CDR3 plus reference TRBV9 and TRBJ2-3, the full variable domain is DSGVTQTPKHLITATGQRVTLRCSPRSGDLSVYWYQQSLDQGLQFLIQYYNGEERAKGNILERFSAQQFPDLHSELNLSSLELGDSALYFCASSVDGTPTSTDTQYFGPGTRLTVL.

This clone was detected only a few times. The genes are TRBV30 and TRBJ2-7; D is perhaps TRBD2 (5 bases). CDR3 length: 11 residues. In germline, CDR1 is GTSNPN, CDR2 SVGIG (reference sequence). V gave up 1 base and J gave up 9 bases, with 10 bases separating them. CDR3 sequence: CAWSASGWQYF. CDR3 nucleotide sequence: TGTGCCTGGAGTGCCAGCGGCTGGCAGTACTTC.

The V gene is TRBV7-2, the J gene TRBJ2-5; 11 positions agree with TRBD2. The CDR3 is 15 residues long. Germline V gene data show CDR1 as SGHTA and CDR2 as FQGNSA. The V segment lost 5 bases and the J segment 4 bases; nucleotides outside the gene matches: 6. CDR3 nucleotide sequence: TGTGCCAGCAGCATATCCGGGACTAGCGGAGAGACCCAGTACTTC. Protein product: CASSISGTSGETQYF.

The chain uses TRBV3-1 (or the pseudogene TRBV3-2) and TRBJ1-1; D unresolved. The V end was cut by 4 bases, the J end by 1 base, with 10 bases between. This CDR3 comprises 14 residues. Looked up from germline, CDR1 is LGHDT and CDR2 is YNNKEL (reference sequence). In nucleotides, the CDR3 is TGTGCCAGCAGCCTCTCCATGACGAACACTGAAGCTTTCTTT. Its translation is CASSLSMTNTEAFF.

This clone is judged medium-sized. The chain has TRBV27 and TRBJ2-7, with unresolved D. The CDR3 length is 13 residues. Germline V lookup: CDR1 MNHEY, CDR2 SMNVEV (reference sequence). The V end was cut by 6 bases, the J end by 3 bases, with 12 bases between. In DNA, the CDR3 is TGTGCCAGCAGACCAAACCAAGACTACGAGCAGTACTTC. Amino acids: CASRPNQDYEQYF.

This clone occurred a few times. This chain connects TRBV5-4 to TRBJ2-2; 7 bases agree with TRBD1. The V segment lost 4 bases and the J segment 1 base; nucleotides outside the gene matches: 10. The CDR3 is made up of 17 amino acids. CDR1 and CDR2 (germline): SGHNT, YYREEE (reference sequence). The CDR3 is CASSPDGTARNTGELFF. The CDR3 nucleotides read TGTGCCAGCAGCCCGGACGGGACAGCACGGAACACCGGGGAGCTGTTTTTT. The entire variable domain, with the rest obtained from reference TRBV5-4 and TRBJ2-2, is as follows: ETGVTQSPTHLIKTRGQQVTLRCSSQSGHNTVSWYQQALGQGPQFIFQYYREEENGRGNFPPRFSGLQFPNYSSELNVNALELDDSALYLCASSPDGTARNTGELFFGEGSRLTVL.

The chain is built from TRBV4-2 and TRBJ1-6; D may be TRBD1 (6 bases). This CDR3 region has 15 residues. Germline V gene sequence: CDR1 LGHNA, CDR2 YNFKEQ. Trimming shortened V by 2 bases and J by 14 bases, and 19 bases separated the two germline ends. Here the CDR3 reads CASSQQRLGRGSLHF. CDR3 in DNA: TGTGCCAGCAGCCAACAGAGACTGGGCAGGGGATCCCTCCACTTT.

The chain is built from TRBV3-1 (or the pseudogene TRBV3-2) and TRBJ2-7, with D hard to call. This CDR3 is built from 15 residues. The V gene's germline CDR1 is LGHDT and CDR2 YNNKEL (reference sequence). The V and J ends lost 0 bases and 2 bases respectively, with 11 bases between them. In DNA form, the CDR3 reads TGTGCCAGCAGCCAAGATCCCACAAAGGCCTACGAGCAGTACTTC. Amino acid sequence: CASSQDPTKAYEQYF.

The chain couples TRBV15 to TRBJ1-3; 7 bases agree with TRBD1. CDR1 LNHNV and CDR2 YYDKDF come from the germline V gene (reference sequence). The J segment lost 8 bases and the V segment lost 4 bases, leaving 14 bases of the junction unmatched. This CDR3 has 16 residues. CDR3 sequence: CATSIWRQGHEDTIYF. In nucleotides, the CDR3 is TGTGCCACCAGCATTTGGCGACAGGGCCACGAGGACACCATATATTTT. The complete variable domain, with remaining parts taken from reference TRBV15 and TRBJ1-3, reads DAMVIQNPRYQVTQFGKPVTLSCSQTLNHNVMYWYQQKSSQAPKLLFHYYDKDFNNEADTPDNFQSRRPNTSFCFLDIRSPGLGDTAMYLCATSIWRQGHEDTIYFGEGSWLTVV.

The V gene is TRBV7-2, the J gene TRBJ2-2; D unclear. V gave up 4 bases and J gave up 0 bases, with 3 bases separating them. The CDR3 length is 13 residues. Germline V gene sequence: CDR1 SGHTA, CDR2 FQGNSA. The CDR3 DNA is TGTGCCAGCAGCTCCGCGAACACCGGGGAGCTGTTTTTT. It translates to CASSSANTGELFF.